The rows below give T cell receptor beta chains drawn from one sample of a study of cytomegalovirus exposure and HLA in healthy donors. The repertoire was sequenced with immunoSEQ multiplex PCR; TCRdb's copy has only in-frame clones and lacks some. This sample carries some 190,000 clones, 80% of them seen once, and the ten largest clones take under 2%. The sequenced sample was PBMCs. The receptor set was obtained from a woman aged 30 to 39 in good health and CMV-seronegative. Each CDR3 is given with its conserved first and last residue. Where a row states a size, it is once, few, many or the class of an expanded clone; other rows omit it.

clone size	V gene	J gene	CDR3 protein
-	TRBV2	TRBJ1-6	CASTPGQGNSPLHF
-	TRBV30	TRBJ2-3	CASIPVAGGTDTQYF
-	TRBV2	TRBJ2-3	CASSDRGRNTQYF
-	TRBV15	TRBJ1-1	CATSRDVGGEAFF
-	TRBV10-2	TRBJ1-2	CASTPGGGYTF
few	TRBV25-1	TRBJ1-2	CASRPGQGASWGYTF
-	TRBV6-1	TRBJ2-7	CASSEAGGLAEQYF
few	TRBV7-3	TRBJ1-2	CASSPNRGGYGYTF
-	TRBV4-1	TRBJ2-5	CASSQDPQGTPQETQYF
-	TRBV5-1	TRBJ1-5	CASSLGGPNQPQHF
-	TRBV7-9	TRBJ2-1	CASRTGQGQHNEQFF
-	TRBV7-2	TRBJ1-2	CASSPGRDNYGYTF
-	TRBV29-1	TRBJ1-1	CSHKQGLNTEAFF
-	TRBV2	TRBJ2-7	CASSPNPAGYEQYF
-	TRBV11-2	TRBJ2-5	CASTLFGGEGETQYF
once	TRBV5-1	TRBJ2-7	CASRRGLAEYEQYF
few	TRBV5-6	TRBJ2-1	CASSLGTSGGYREQFF
few	TRBV6-5	TRBJ2-1	CASSLGLAGRYNEQFF
-	TRBV5-1	TRBJ2-1	CTSSLGLTRRGYNEQFF
few	TRBV19	TRBJ2-5	CASSIPFGSETQYF
-	TRBV18	TRBJ2-7	CASSPKALLGRESYEQYF
-	TRBV7-9	TRBJ2-1	CASSLLWSKNEQFF
-	TRBV5-6	TRBJ1-1	CASSRVGFEAFF
-	TRBV2	TRBJ2-3	CASSALLATDTQYF
-	TRBV9	TRBJ1-1	CASSLRQEVLNTEAFF
once	TRBV19	TRBJ1-5	CASSILLGQESNQPQHF
-	TRBV18	TRBJ1-5	CASSPPTGSQHF
-	TRBV7-9	TRBJ2-2	CASSFTESFGELFF
few	TRBV6-5	TRBJ1-1	CASSFRTEGTEAFF
-	TRBV5-1	TRBJ2-2	CASSSLGPGELFF
-	TRBV6-5	TRBJ1-6	CASSYGEVLNSPLHF
-	TRBV11-2	TRBJ2-1	CASSTRQGRPYNEQFF
-	TRBV2	TRBJ2-5	CASARQSQETQYF
once	TRBV11-3	TRBJ1-2	CASSLGTGAGYTF
-	TRBV27	TRBJ1-5	CASSFRQGGIRGNQPQHF
-	TRBV5-1	TRBJ1-2	CASSLSLTGYGYTF
-	TRBV10-3	TRBJ1-1	CAISEWRVNTEAFF